The rows below give T cell receptor beta chains drawn from one sample of a study of CD8 T cells in ankylosing spondylitis. Via MiXCR, TCRdb re-called the 5' RACE reads, giving one row per CDR3 protein. This repertoire shows about 230,000 distinct CDR3 sequences, 8% to 9% found once; its top ten account for around 5.1%. Specimen: blood, either unsorted or a sorted T cell fraction (not recorded which). These receptors all come from a female donor with ankylosing spondylitis or in good health (not recorded which). Both conserved end residues are part of each CDR3. A D gene is named only where the DNA matches it firmly. Clone size is shown for a subset of rows, as once, few, many or a class of expanded clone.

TRBJ2-7	TRBV5-1	few	.	CASSLGPGRDHEQYF	TGCGCCAGCAGCTTGGGGCCGGGAAGGGACCACGAGCAGTACTTC
TRBJ2-1	TRBV20-1	many	.	CSASTRMGTYNEQFF	TGCAGTGCTAGTACTAGGATGGGGACCTACAATGAGCAGTTCTTC
TRBJ2-1	TRBV20-1	many	TRBD2	CSVRGVSGGGQFF	TGCAGTGTTAGAGGAGTCTCGGGAGGGGGGCAGTTCTTC
TRBJ1-5	TRBV4-1	many	TRBD1	CASPFTGQGLRNQPQHF	TGCGCCAGCCCCTTCACGGGACAGGGCTTGCGCAATCAGCCCCAGCATTTT
TRBJ2-1	TRBV29-1	many	TRBD2	CSVAGLAGTNPNEQFF	TGCAGCGTCGCTGGACTAGCGGGAACGAATCCAAATGAGCAGTTCTTC
TRBJ2-2	TRBV6-4	many	.	CASSAQFTGELFF	TGTGCCAGCAGTGCCCAATTCACCGGGGAGCTGTTTTTT
TRBJ1-2	TRBV5-5	many	.	CASSPGAVLYGYTF	TGTGCCAGCAGCCCCGGTGCGGTCCTCTATGGCTACACCTTC
TRBJ1-3	TRBV5-4	many	.	CASRKRGSGNTIYF	TGTGCCAGCAGAAAGAGAGGATCTGGAAACACCATATATTTT
TRBJ2-1	TRBV5-8	many	TRBD2	CASSMYGLAGGDEQFF	TGTGCCAGCAGCATGTATGGACTAGCGGGAGGGGATGAGCAGTTCTTC
TRBJ2-5	TRBV11-2	.	.	CASSLRETRYF	TGTGCCAGCAGCTTACGAGAGACCCGGTACTTC
TRBJ1-6	TRBV7-9	.	.	CASSYLGGGGSPLHF	TGTGCCAGCAGCTACTTGGGGGGCGGGGGTTCACCCCTCCACTTT
TRBJ1-1	TRBV6-1	many	.	CASRRGANTEAFF	TGTGCCAGCAGGCGGGGAGCGAACACTGAAGCTTTCTTT
TRBJ2-1	TRBV7-2	.	.	CASSFPGQRINNEQFF	TGTGCCAGCAGCTTCCCGGGTCAGAGAATTAACAATGAGCAGTTCTTC
TRBJ2-6	TRBV7-2	.	.	CASSLVGVSGANVLTF	TGTGCCAGCAGCTTAGTTGGCGTCTCTGGGGCCAACGTCCTGACTTTC
TRBJ2-2	TRBV21-1	many	.	CASSQLGLAGPNTGELFF	TGTGCCAGCAGCCAACTGGGACTAGCGGGGCCGAACACCGGGGAGCTGTTTTTT
TRBJ2-3	TRBV27	many	TRBD2	CASSLAAGFGSDTQYF	TGTGCCAGCAGTCTAGCGGCAGGGTTCGGTTCAGATACGCAGTATTTT
TRBJ2-2	TRBV20-1	few	.	CSANSDTGELFF	TGCAGTGCTAATTCTGACACCGGGGAGCTGTTTTTT
TRBJ2-1	TRBV7-9	many	TRBD1	CASSSGTGGDEQFF	TGTGCCAGCAGCTCCGGGACAGGGGGGGATGAGCAGTTCTTC
TRBJ1-6	TRBV18	many	.	CASSPPDSPLHF	TGTGCCAGCTCACCACCGGATTCACCCCTCCACTTT
TRBJ1-1	TRBV5-6	.	.	CASTSPPNTEAFF	TGTGCCAGCACCAGCCCACCGAACACTGAAGCTTTCTTT
TRBJ2-4	TRBV9	many	.	CASSPRGTGKNIQYF	TGTGCCAGCAGCCCCCGGGGAACGGGCAAAAACATTCAGTACTTC
TRBJ2-7	TRBV28	.	TRBD2	CASRLSGRAGFWEQYF	TGTGCCAGCAGATTAAGCGGGAGGGCCGGTTTTTGGGAGCAGTACTTC
TRBJ2-2	TRBV7-8	.	.	CASSSDSPNTRELVF	TGTGCCAGCAGTTCCGACAGCCCGAACACCCGGGAGCTGGTTTTT
TRBJ2-1	TRBV28	.	.	CASRIAFSSYNEQFF	TGTGCCAGCAGAATAGCGTTTAGCTCCTACAATGAGCAGTTCTTC
TRBJ1-1	TRBV12-3/TRBV12-4	many	.	CASSALFTRSFREAFF	TGTGCCAGCAGCGCCCTCTTCACTAGGAGTTTTAGGGAAGCTTTCTTT
TRBJ1-2	TRBV12-3/TRBV12-4	many	.	CASSLGVIYGYTF	TGTGCCAGCAGTTTGGGGGTGATCTATGGCTACACCTTC
TRBJ2-2	TRBV4-3	many	.	CASSQDAGPTTGELFF	TGCGCCAGCAGCCAAGATGCAGGGCCTACCACCGGGGAGCTGTTTTTT
TRBJ2-3	TRBV20-1	few	.	CCARELPGRGGVADTQYF	TGCTGTGCTAGAGAACTACCAGGAAGAGGCGGGGTGGCAGATACGCAGTATTTT
TRBJ2-3	TRBV10-3	many	TRBD1	CAISEGQDPSTDTQYF	TGTGCCATCAGTGAGGGACAGGATCCTAGCACAGATACGCAGTATTTT
TRBJ2-7	TRBV18	few	.	CASSQKGRGELPYEQYF	TGTGCCAGCTCCCAAAAGGGCAGGGGTGAACTTCCCTACGAGCAGTACTTC
TRBJ2-5	TRBV5-1	many	.	CASSRAPEETQYF	TGCGCCAGCAGCCGGGCGCCTGAAGAGACCCAGTACTTC
TRBJ1-1	TRBV29-1	many	.	CSPGEGFF	TGCAGCCCCGGGGAGGGTTTCTTT
TRBJ1-2	TRBV29-1	many	.	CSVVLAGSYGYTF	TGCAGCGTTGTCCTTGCCGGGAGCTATGGCTACACCTTC
TRBJ2-1	TRBV18	many	TRBD2	CASSPTGLPNEQFF	TGTGCCAGCTCACCAACGGGACTACCCAATGAGCAGTTCTTC
TRBJ1-4	TRBV6-1	many	TRBD1	CASSENSRGHEKLFF	TGTGCCAGCAGTGAAAACTCCAGGGGGCATGAAAAACTGTTTTTT
TRBJ2-3	TRBV29-1	many	.	CSVGPQDTQYF	TGCAGCGTAGGACCCCAAGATACGCAGTATTTT
TRBJ1-4	TRBV5-1	many	.	CASSSGRRGNEKLFF	TGCGCCAGCAGCTCGGGCCGACGAGGGAATGAAAAACTGTTTTTT
TRBJ2-1	TRBV11-2	.	TRBD2	CASSLGWSSGRLSSYNEQFF	TGTGCCAGCAGCCTTGGGTGGTCTAGCGGGAGGCTGAGCTCCTACAATGAGCAGTTCTTC
TRBJ2-5	TRBV28	many	.	CASSYSITATQYF	TGTGCCAGCAGTTACTCGATCACCGCGACCCAGTACTTC
TRBJ2-2	TRBV4-1	.	.	CASSVRTASPGELFF	TGCGCCAGCAGCGTCCGTACCGCGAGTCCGGGGGAGCTGTTTTTT
TRBJ2-3	TRBV14	few	.	CASSFNRDETQYF	TGTGCCAGCAGCTTCAATCGGGATGAGACGCAGTATTTT
TRBJ2-3	TRBV28	many	TRBD1	CASRTGVNTRQQYF	TGTGCCAGCCGGACAGGGGTCAACACCCGGCAGCAGTATTTT
TRBJ1-4	TRBV20-1	many	.	CSARGGGEKLLF	TGCAGTGCTAGAGGTGGGGGTGAAAAACTGCTTTTT
TRBJ1-3	TRBV7-9	few	.	CASSFGGSSGNTIYF	TGTGCCAGCAGCTTCGGGGGATCGTCTGGAAACACCATATATTTT
TRBJ2-7	TRBV5-1	many	TRBD1	CASSPPRQGVNEQYF	TGCGCCAGCAGCCCACCGAGACAGGGGGTCAACGAGCAGTACTTC
TRBJ2-7	TRBV6-6	.	.	CASSYRGRGSSEQYF	TGTGCCAGCAGTTACCGGGGACGGGGGTCTAGTGAGCAGTACTTC
TRBJ2-1	TRBV25-1	many	.	CASMLRAGDEQFF	TGTGCCAGCATGCTTAGGGCAGGGGATGAGCAGTTCTTC
TRBJ2-7	TRBV20-1	many	.	CSAKPYSYEQYF	TGCAGTGCGAAACCCTACTCCTACGAGCAGTACTTC